This T cell receptor (beta chain) was found in a study of blood T cell repertoires in COVID-19. On the study more broadly: PBMCs, B-cell-depleted T cells, or T cells provided the cDNA or gDNA that made up the material.

Only one count was recorded for this clone. Only in-frame clones appear in the TCRdb table, and some are missing; sequencing was by immunoSEQ multiplex PCR. The top ten clones hold under 3.5% of a sample with roughly 190,000 clones, around 88% of them seen once. V trimming: 3 bases; J trimming: 4 bases; junction bases outside the gene matches: 5. The CDR3 covers 15 residues. From germline, CDR1 is SGHTA and CDR2 FQGNSA. The chain is built from TRBV7-2 and TRBJ2-3, with TRBD2 identical over 9 bases. The receptor was derived from a man aged 50 to 59 with active or convalescent COVID-19. Material for sequencing was peripheral blood. The DNA of the CDR3 is TGTGCCAGCAGCTTTAGCGGGGGTAGGGCAGATACGCAGTATTTT. Translation: CASSFSGGRADTQYF.